This T cell receptor (beta chain) was identified in a study of T cell changes during pregnancy in multiple sclerosis. The CDR3 loop spans 14 amino acids. Germline assignment: CDR1 SEHNR and CDR2 FQNEAQ (reference sequence). Trimming shortened V by 1 base and J by 6 bases, and 13 bases separated the two germline ends. This clone was detected once. Repertoires were generated with immunoSEQ multiplex PCR, while TCRdb's copy carries only in-frame clones and drops some. The table lists approximately 40,000 clones, about 90% of them singletons. V gene TRBV7-9 combines with J gene TRBJ2-7; D may be TRBD2 (5 bases). The origin of this receptor is a female donor in good health, enrolled as a control in a pregnancy study. This specimen consisted of CD4+ T cells from peripheral blood mononuclear cells, obtained in the third trimester of pregnancy. The CDR3 region has the DNA TGTGCCAGCAGCTTAGGAGGGAGCACCGGCGAGCAGTACTTC. This encodes CASSLGGSTGEQYF.